The entry below describes one T cell receptor beta chain. The entry originates in a study of blood T cell repertoires in COVID-19. Overall study: Samples taken during acute and convalescent COVID-19 were collected in the United States, Italy and Spain.

In the authors' methods: Scientists estimated how many nucleated cells there were by amplifying reference gene primers. TCRdb keeps only in-frame clones here, not all; method: immunoSEQ multiplex PCR. For V, J and clone size, that table is used; D and trimming come from the DNA. The sample records some 320,000 clones, 89% being singletons. This CDR3 comprises 14 residues. Seattle-derived patients entered the study during active infection and were followed longitudinally. The sequencing input was peripheral blood. This clonotype originated in a woman younger than 45 with COVID-19, enrolled during active disease. This rearrangement joins TRBV21-1 to TRBJ2-7; the table's D call TRBD2 went unverified against the DNA. TRBV21-1 is deemed a pseudogene. The chain's CDR3 is CASSKALWEYEQYF. In DNA form, the CDR3 reads TGTGCCAGCAGCAAAGCGCTTTGGGAGTACGAGCAGTACTTC.